This T cell receptor (beta chain) emerged from a study of blood T cell repertoires in COVID-19. For the study at large: The study drew acute and convalescent COVID-19 samples from the United States, Italy and Spain. From T cells, B-cell-depleted T cells, or PBMCs came the material, which was cDNA or gDNA.

In the original workflow: Quantification of nucleated cells was approximated via reference gene primer amplification. The repertoire was sequenced with immunoSEQ multiplex PCR; TCRdb's copy has only in-frame clones and lacks some. V and J calls and clone size are those listed in that table; D and trimming were worked out from the DNA. The top ten hold over 3.5% of the sample, which has 150,000 to 200,000 clones, approximately 88% seen once. CDR1 and CDR2 (germline): LGHNA, YNFKEQ. Trimming left V 0 bases short and J 2 bases short, with 10 bases between. The CDR3 is 15 amino acids. The sample taken for sequencing was peripheral blood. This clonotype was sampled from a woman aged 60-70 years who had recovered from COVID-19. The chain carries TRBV4-2 and TRBJ1-2; D is ambiguous. The CDR3 sequence: CASSQDRAGNYGYTF. CDR3 in DNA: TGTGCCAGCAGCCAAGATAGGGCGGGAAACTATGGCTACACCTTC.